Shown below are 28 T cell receptor beta chains from a single sample sequenced in a study of CD8+CD57+ T cells in acquired aplastic anemia. In patients chosen for sequencing, flow cytometry had shown CD8+CD57+ cell expansion. The template for TCR beta VDJ and CDR3 sequence profiling was genomic DNA. TCRdb itself ran the reads through MiXCR, one entry per CDR3 protein. The table lists about 150,000 distinct CDR3 sequences, just over 50% of them singletons. The sample was sorted CD4+, CD8+, or CD8+CD57+ T cells (not recorded which) from PBMCs. The receptors come from a human donor with aplastic anemia.

This clonotype showed up many times. V gene TRBV7-9 combines with J gene TRBJ2-5, with no clear D. From germline, CDR1 is SEHNR and CDR2 FQNEAQ (reference sequence). V dropped 4 bases and J dropped 0 bases, with 6 bases sitting between them. CDR3 length equals 13 residues. The CDR3 DNA reads TGTGCCAGCAGCTCATCCCACCAAGAGACCCAGTACTTC. Translation: CASSSSHQETQYF.

The chain has TRBV2 and TRBJ2-7, with unresolved D. The CDR3 is 13 residues long. V was pared by 6 bases and J by 3 bases, with 12 bases between. Germline CDR1 SNHLY, CDR2 FYNNEI. CDR3 protein: CASSSLGYYEQYF. The CDR3 bases are TGTGCCAGCAGCTCTTTAGGTTACTACGAGCAGTACTTC.

This clonotype showed up just a few times. The V call is TRBV10-1, the J call TRBJ2-7; 14 bases fit TRBD2. J gave up 6 bases and V 2 bases, and 6 bases lay outside the gene matches. Germline values: CDR1 WNHNN, CDR2 SYGVQD (reference sequence). There are 16 residues in the CDR3. As DNA, the CDR3 is TGCGCCAGCAGTGAGAGGGGGACTAGCGGGAGTCCCGAGCAGTACTTC. The encoded protein is CASSERGTSGSPEQYF.

The chain combines TRBV15 with TRBJ2-1; D is ambiguous. The CDR3 loop spans 12 amino acids. Looked up from germline, CDR1 is LNHNV and CDR2 is YYDKDF (reference sequence). V dropped 1 base and J dropped 3 bases, with 1 base sitting between them. The CDR3 DNA sequence: TGTGCCACCAGCAGAGGCTACAATGAGCAGTTCTTC. Translating gives CATSRGYNEQFF.

This clonotype was observed at least ten times. This chain uses TRBV13 with TRBJ2-5; D unresolved. The CDR3 sequence is 14 residues long. Germline V gene lookup returns CDR1 PRHDT and CDR2 FYEKMQ (reference sequence). Trimming shortened V by 0 bases and J by 2 bases, and 7 bases separated the two germline ends. CDR3 in amino acids: CASSLGLGQETQYF. DNA of the CDR3: TGTGCCAGCAGCTTAGGGCTGGGGCAAGAGACCCAGTACTTC.

This clonotype was observed a few times. The junction departs from the called germline gene at one end, perhaps through a read error. The chain has TRBV6-1 and TRBJ2-1, with TRBD2 matching 7 bases. The CDR3 contains 12 residues. Germline assignment: CDR1 MNHNS and CDR2 SASEGT. Here the CDR3 DNA reads TGTGCCAGCTGCTTGGGGGAGGGTGAGCGGTTCTTC. Amino acids: CASCLGEGERFF.

This clonotype was seen a few times. It may be a read error: a sequence one base away is much more abundant. The genes are TRBV6-1 and TRBJ2-7; D not resolved. CDR1 and CDR2 from the germline V gene are MNHNS and SASEGT. The CDR3 covers 13 residues. CDR3 sequence reads: CASSVSLPYGQYF. In DNA form, the CDR3 reads TGTGCCAGCAGTGTGAGTCTCCCCTACGGGCAGTACTTC.

DNA of the CDR3: TGTGCCAGCAGCTTAGAATCCGAGCTCTATGGCTACACCTTC. Protein sequence: CASSLESELYGYTF. The V call is TRBV7-9, the J call TRBJ1-2; D is ambiguous. Germline V gene lookup returns CDR1 SEHNR and CDR2 FQNEAQ (reference sequence). V was pared by 1 base and J by 4 bases, with 10 bases between. The CDR3 is made up of 14 amino acids.

This clonotype was detected a few times. The chain employs TRBV19 and TRBJ2-1; D perhaps matches TRBD1 (6 bases). The V and J ends lost 3 bases and 4 bases respectively, with 7 bases between them. CDR1 and CDR2 (germline): LNHDA, SQIVND (reference sequence). This CDR3 spans 13 amino acids. The CDR3 nucleotides are TGTGCCAGTAGTATCACAGGGTACAATGAGCAGTTCTTC. Translation gives CASSITGYNEQFF.

This clonotype turned up a few times. The chain uses TRBV2 and TRBJ1-4; 8 nucleotides agree with TRBD1. CDR1 and CDR2 from the germline V gene are SNHLY and FYNNEI. This CDR3 has 14 residues. J gave up 8 bases and V 10 bases, and 12 bases lay outside the gene matches. Here the CDR3 DNA reads TGTGCCACCATTTTAGGACAGGGAAGGGAAAAACTGTTTTTT. Protein: CATILGQGREKLFF.

This clonotype was seen more than once but under ten times. The chain carries TRBV7-9 and TRBJ2-5; D is undetermined. Germline V gene sequence: CDR1 SEHNR, CDR2 FQNEAQ (reference sequence). V lost 4 bases, J lost 3 bases, and 12 bases lay in between. The CDR3 spans 14 residues. CDR3 sequence: CASSSLTQKETQYF. CDR3 in DNA: TGTGCCAGCAGCTCACTCACCCAGAAAGAGACCCAGTACTTC.

The chain links TRBV5-4 to TRBJ2-7; D gene unclear. CDR1 SGHNT and CDR2 YYREEE come from the germline V gene (reference sequence). V dropped 10 bases and J dropped 3 bases, with 11 bases sitting between them. CDR3 length: 11 residues. The CDR3 sequence is CASGLHYEQYF. The CDR3 DNA reads as TGTGCCTCCGGTCTCCACTACGAGCAGTACTTC.

The J gene is TRBJ1-1, the V gene TRBV7-6, with a possible D match to TRBD1 (5 bases). This CDR3 has 15 residues. Trimming took 2 bases from V and 1 from J, leaving 11 bases between them. Germline values: CDR1 SGHVS, CDR2 FNYEAQ. CDR3 residues: CASSLFIGENTEAFF. The CDR3 region has the DNA TGTGCCAGCAGCTTATTTATAGGGGAGAACACTGAAGCTTTCTTT.

V and J are TRBV10-3 and TRBJ2-3, with D perhaps matching TRBD1 (6 bases). The ends were cut back, 10 bases at V and 0 bases at J, with 17 bases in the middle. The CDR3 totals 15 residues. Germline V lookup: CDR1 ENHRY, CDR2 SYGVKD. In nucleotides, the CDR3 is TGTGCCACCAGGGCAGGGGTCTTTAGCACAGATACGCAGTATTTT. Translated: CATRAGVFSTDTQYF.

This clonotype was detected many times. The V gene is TRBV11-3, the J gene TRBJ1-1; D is unclear. The CDR3 loop spans 13 amino acids. V was trimmed by 6 bases and J by 4 bases, leaving 12 bases between them. CDR1 SGHNT and CDR2 YENEEA come from the germline V gene. CDR3 region: CASSLGRGTEAFF. In DNA form, the CDR3 reads TGTGCCAGCAGTCTTGGGCGAGGCACTGAAGCTTTCTTT. The full variable domain, its missing parts supplied by reference TRBV11-3 and TRBJ1-1, is EAGVVQSPRYKIIEKKQPVAFWCNPISGHNTLYWYLQNLGQGPELLIRYENEEAVDDSQLPKDRFSAERLKGVDSTLKIQPAELGDSAVYLCASSLGRGTEAFFGQGTRLTVV.

The sample holds a few counts of this clonotype. The chain has TRBV2 and TRBJ2-5, with 8 bases fitting TRBD1. The CDR3 extends over 14 amino acids. The germline V gene has CDR1 SNHLY and CDR2 FYNNEI. The V and J ends lost 7 bases and 4 bases, in that order; junction bases with no gene match: 8. The DNA for the CDR3 is TGTGCCAGCACCATCCCCGGGACAGGAGAGACCCAGTACTTC. This gives the protein CASTIPGTGETQYF.

Points on this clonotype: Just one base apart from a much larger clone, this may be a read error. The J gene is TRBJ2-3, the V gene TRBV4-1; D gene ambiguous. Germline CDR1 reads MGHRA; CDR2 reads YSYEKL. This CDR3 spans 14 amino acids. The CDR3 coding sequence is TGCGCCAGCAGCCAAGAGGCAGTCACAGATACGCAGTCTTTT. It translates to CASSQEAVTDTQSF.

The chain has TRBV12-3 or TRBV12-4 and TRBJ2-7, with 7 bases fitting TRBD2. The CDR3 contains 16 residues. Trimming took 5 bases from V and 2 from J; bases not matched to a gene: 12. The CDR3 loop is CASSPRAGRPTYEQYF. In DNA form, the CDR3 reads TGTGCCAGCAGTCCCCGAGCGGGGAGGCCTACCTACGAGCAGTACTTC.

This clonotype was counted only a few times. The chain has TRBV15 and TRBJ2-5; 7 nucleotides line up with TRBD2. J lost 3 bases, V lost 3 bases, and 4 bases had no gene match. The germline V gene encodes CDR1 LNHNV and CDR2 YYDKDF (reference sequence). The CDR3 has 14 amino acids. The CDR3 region has the DNA TGTGCCACCAGCAGGGGGACTACCAAAGAGACCCAGTACTTC. Translated, it gives CATSRGTTKETQYF.

V usage is TRBV29-1 and J usage is TRBJ2-3, with D perhaps matching TRBD1 (5 bases). V gave up 4 bases and J gave up 6 bases, with 8 bases separating them. The CDR3 has 11 residues. Germline loops: CDR1 SQVTM, CDR2 ANQGSEA. CDR3 protein: CSVARADTQYF. Written as DNA, the CDR3 is TGCAGCGTTGCCAGGGCCGATACGCAGTATTTT.

The chain couples TRBV25-1 to TRBJ1-4; 7 bases are shared with TRBD1. This CDR3 comprises 16 residues. V lost 2 bases and J lost 8; bases outside the gene matches: 11. In germline, CDR1 is MGHDK, CDR2 SYGVNS. CDR3 bases: TGTGCCAGCAGTGAAGAGGTGAACAGGGGTAGGGAAAAACTGTTTTTT. It yields the protein CASSEEVNRGREKLFF.

The rearrangement uses TRBV4-1 and TRBJ2-7; D gene uncertain. V was pared by 6 bases and J by 0 bases, with 12 bases between. Germline CDR1 is MGHRA and CDR2 is YSYEKL. This CDR3 contains 14 residues. The CDR3 loop is CASSPGSASYEQYF. Written as DNA, the CDR3 is TGCGCCAGCAGTCCCGGATCTGCCTCCTACGAGCAGTACTTC.

The rearrangement uses TRBV5-1 and TRBJ1-4; weak D call: TRBD1 (5 bases). There are 16 residues in the CDR3. Germline V CDR1 and CDR2: SGHRS, YFSETQ. Trimming stripped 4 bases from V and 4 bases from J, with 17 bases between. CDR3 nucleotide sequence: TGCGCCAGCAGCAAAGAAACAGGTCCCATTAATGAAAAACTGTTTTTT. This translates into CASSKETGPINEKLFF.

V usage is TRBV2 and J usage is TRBJ1-2; no clear D. CDR3 length: 13 amino acids. Germline CDR1 SNHLY, CDR2 FYNNEI. V shed 7 bases and J shed 6 bases, with 15 bases lying between them. In DNA, the CDR3 is TGTGCCAGCACTGGACCGCTGATACATGGCTACACCTTC. Amino acid sequence: CASTGPLIHGYTF.

In the case of this clonotype: Given a much more abundant clone one base away, this may be a read error. Likely a read error: the CDR3 ends without its conserved phenylalanine or tryptophan. The CDR3 reads CASSYPGQPEAFL. The CDR3 DNA reads TGTGCCAGCAGCTACCCTGGACAGCCTGAAGCTTTCCTT. The rearrangement uses TRBV3-1 and TRBJ1-1; maybe TRBD1 (6 bases). Germline assignment: CDR1 LGHDT and CDR2 YNNKEL (reference sequence). The ends were cut back, 5 bases at V and 6 bases at J, with 13 bases in the middle. This CDR3 comprises 13 residues.

V gene TRBV20-1 combines with J gene TRBJ2-5; 8 nucleotides line up with TRBD2. The CDR3 is made up of 14 amino acids. J was trimmed by 7 bases and V by 4 bases; bases with no gene match: 11. The germline CDR1 and CDR2 sequences are DFQATT and SNEGSKA (reference sequence). CDR3 sequence (DNA): TGCAGTGCTACAACACTAGCGGAGTCAGGGACCCAGTACTTC. Amino acids: CSATTLAESGTQYF.

At least ten counts were recorded for this clonotype. This chain links TRBV19 with TRBJ1-2; 8 bases align to TRBD1. Germline V gives CDR1 LNHDA, CDR2 SQIVND (reference sequence). The ends lost 5 bases at V and 4 bases at J; junction bases unmatched: 6. The CDR3 loop spans 14 amino acids. Here the CDR3 reads CASSPGTGSYGYTF. The DNA of the CDR3 is TGTGCCAGTAGTCCCGGGACAGGCTCCTATGGCTACACCTTC.

This clonotype was seen repeatedly, ten times or more. The chain has TRBV7-9 and TRBJ1-5; a possible D gene is TRBD1 (6 bases). Deletions cut 6 bases from V and 4 bases from J, with 16 bases between. The CDR3 is 15 amino acids. Germline V gene lookup returns CDR1 SEHNR and CDR2 FQNEAQ (reference sequence). The CDR3 sequence is CASSPTGTQNQPQHF. In DNA, the CDR3 is TGTGCCAGCAGTCCTACCGGGACACAAAATCAGCCCCAGCATTTT.